Below are 28 T cell receptor beta chains sequenced from a single sample in a study of graft-versus-host responses after intestinal transplantation (dated by TCRdb to 2020 to 2023). Library preparation used the immunoSEQ multiplex PCR assay. The clones in this table, taken by TCRdb from immuneACCESS, are in-frame only. Not every clone is retained; where verified, under half of the shortfall comes from an unresolved V gene, and the cause of the rest is unknown. Here the sample has some 45,000 clones; over 75% occur a single time. Of the sample, under 4.5% is held by the ten largest clones. Sequencing was performed on PBMCs, taken 524 days after transplant. The origin of the receptors is a human patient who received an intestinal transplant, so some T cells may come from the graft donor.

This sequence joins TRBV28 and TRBJ1-1, with TRBD1 matching over 11 bases. From germline, CDR1 is MDHEN and CDR2 SYDVKM. The length of the CDR3 is 14 residues. With 5 bases clipped from V and 7 bases from J, the junction kept 6 bases outside the gene matches. CDR3 region: CASSAGTGGIEAFF. In DNA, the CDR3 is TGTGCCAGCAGTGCCGGGACAGGGGGGATTGAAGCTTTCTTT. The whole variable domain, remainder taken from reference TRBV28 and TRBJ1-1, is DVKVTQSSRYLVKRTGEKVFLECVQDMDHENMFWYRQDPGLGLRLIYFSYDVKMKEKGDIPEGYSVSREKKERFSLILESASTNQTSMYLCASSAGTGGIEAFFGQGTRLTVV.

The CDR3 nucleotides are TGTGCCAGCAGCTTAAATGCAGGGCGAGAGACCCAGTACTTC. Translating gives CASSLNAGRETQYF. The rearrangement links TRBV7-3 to TRBJ2-5; D possibly corresponds to TRBD1 (5 bases). The CDR3 covers 14 residues. Germline-derived CDR1 and CDR2 are SGHTA and FQGTGA. Trimming removed 1 base from V and 4 bases from J, with 10 bases in between.

The chain couples TRBV6-6 to TRBJ2-2; 13 nucleotides agree with TRBD2. Germline V lookup: CDR1 MNHNY, CDR2 SVGAGI (reference sequence). With 11 bases clipped from V and 3 bases from J, the junction kept 0 bases outside the gene matches. The length of the CDR3 is 13 residues. The CDR3 loop reads CAGLAGDTGELFF. CDR3 DNA: TGTGCCGGACTAGCGGGAGACACCGGGGAGCTGTTTTTT.

The rearrangement uses TRBV18 and TRBJ1-1; 7 positions agree with TRBD1. V dropped 3 bases and J dropped 4; count of bases not matched to a gene: 5. This CDR3 contains 14 residues. Germline CDR1 KGHSH, CDR2 LQKENI. Written as DNA, the CDR3 is TGTGCCAGCTCACCCGACAGGGTACGCACTGAAGCTTTCTTT. Its protein product is CASSPDRVRTEAFF.

This chain links TRBV9 with TRBJ2-1; 7 bases are shared with TRBD1. The junction had 8 bases not matched to a gene; V was cut back by 2 bases and J by 6 bases. The CDR3 is 15 amino acids. Germline assignment: CDR1 SGDLS and CDR2 YYNGEE. CDR3: CASSVTQGVGNEQFF. The CDR3 DNA follows: TGTGCCAGCAGCGTCACCCAGGGGGTCGGCAATGAGCAGTTCTTC.

The chain employs TRBV28 and TRBJ2-5; possibly TRBD1 for D (5 bases). The germline V and J ends were trimmed by 4 bases and 3 bases, with 12 bases remaining between them. Per germline, CDR1 MDHEN and CDR2 SYDVKM. The CDR3 consists of 14 residues. The CDR3 loop reads CASSWGRVKETQYF. As DNA, the CDR3 is TGTGCCAGCAGTTGGGGCAGGGTCAAAGAGACCCAGTACTTC.

The rearrangement joins TRBV5-1 to TRBJ2-1, with 7 bases matching TRBD2. This CDR3 is 16 amino acids long. Looked up from germline, CDR1 is SGHRS and CDR2 is YFSETQ. The J segment lost 2 bases and the V segment lost 0 bases, leaving 5 bases of the junction unmatched. The CDR3 sequence is CASSLGKREPYNEQFF. In DNA, the CDR3 is TGCGCCAGCAGCTTGGGAAAGCGGGAACCCTACAATGAGCAGTTCTTC.

This clone was counted once. The V and J genes are TRBV7-2 and TRBJ1-2, with D maybe TRBD1 (5 bases). Germline V gives CDR1 SGHTA, CDR2 FQGNSA. The CDR3 runs 13 residues. Trimming removed 5 bases from V and 6 bases from J, with 13 bases in between. CDR3 loop: CASSADSFNGYTF. CDR3 sequence (DNA): TGTGCCAGCAGCGCAGACAGTTTTAATGGCTACACCTTC.

The V call is TRBV5-4, the J call TRBJ2-1; no definite D call. This CDR3 is 16 amino acids long. Germline CDR1 is SGHNT and CDR2 is YYREEE (reference sequence). Trimming pared 0 bases from V and 0 bases from J, leaving 10 bases between. In DNA form, the CDR3 reads TGTGCCAGCAGCTTGGGTGGCGGTGGCTCCTACAATGAGCAGTTCTTC. Its protein product is CASSLGGGGSYNEQFF.

V is TRBV7-6 and J is TRBJ1-3; D unclear. V lost 5 bases to trimming and J lost 0 bases, with 14 bases between them. This CDR3 contains 16 residues. Germline V lookup: CDR1 SGHVS, CDR2 FNYEAQ. The chain's CDR3 is CASSPNPPSSGNTIYF. CDR3 nucleotides: TGTGCCAGCAGCCCTAATCCACCCAGCTCTGGAAACACCATATATTTT.

The chain recombines TRBV5-6 with TRBJ2-6; D is perhaps TRBD2 (6 bases). V lost 1 base, J lost 2 bases, and 16 bases lay in between. In germline, CDR1 is SGHDT, CDR2 YYEEEE. This CDR3 spans 18 amino acids. The CDR3 region has the DNA TGTGCCAGCAGCTTGACTTCCTTCGGAGGGGCTGGGGCCAACGTCCTGACTTTC. This codes for CASSLTSFGGAGANVLTF. The full variable domain, completed using reference TRBV5-6 and TRBJ2-6, is DAGVTQSPTHLIKTRGQQVTLRCSPKSGHDTVSWYQQALGQGPQFIFQYYEEEERQRGNFPDRFSGHQFPNYSSELNVNALLLGDSALYLCASSLTSFGGAGANVLTFGAGSRLTVL.

The J gene is TRBJ2-3, the V gene TRBV20-1; unclear D gene. CDR3 length: 11 residues. The V gene's germline CDR1 is DFQATT and CDR2 SNEGSKA (reference sequence). V was pared by 6 bases and J by 4 bases, with 8 bases between. CDR3 sequence reads: CSALDPDTQYF. DNA of the CDR3: TGCAGTGCCCTCGACCCAGATACGCAGTATTTT.

V gene TRBV28 combines with J gene TRBJ2-5; no clear D. The CDR3 runs to 12 residues. Trimming took 4 bases from V and 0 from J, leaving 3 bases between them. Germline CDR1 MDHEN, CDR2 SYDVKM. CDR3 loop: CASSSDQETQYF. In nucleotides, the CDR3 is TGTGCCAGCAGTTCGGACCAAGAGACCCAGTACTTC.

The gene calls are TRBV28 and TRBJ1-2; D gene unclear. The CDR3 runs to 13 residues. V shed 8 bases and J shed 6 bases, with 16 bases lying between them. The germline gives CDR1 MDHEN, CDR2 SYDVKM. The CDR3 loop is CASALSRWDGYTF. In nucleotides, the CDR3 is TGTGCCAGCGCTCTCTCACGATGGGATGGCTACACCTTC.

This chain links TRBV29-1 with TRBJ2-3, with TRBD1 matching 9 bases. V gave up 7 bases and J gave up 4 bases; unmatched junction bases: 3. The CDR3 covers 12 residues. Germline V gene data show CDR1 as SQVTM and CDR2 as ANQGSEA. The CDR3 reads CSAGQGSDTQYF. For the CDR3, the DNA is TGCAGCGCGGGACAGGGATCAGATACGCAGTATTTT.

The chain has TRBV13 and TRBJ2-7; D is unresolved. V was trimmed by 0 bases and J by 6 bases, leaving 6 bases between them. This CDR3 comprises 12 residues. Per germline, CDR1 PRHDT and CDR2 FYEKMQ (reference sequence). The CDR3 spells CASSLGRTEQYF. In nucleotides, the CDR3 is TGTGCCAGCAGCTTAGGCAGGACCGAGCAGTACTTC.

A few counts support this clone. J is TRBJ2-7 and V is TRBV5-4, with a tentative D call TRBD1 (5 bases). The CDR3 loop spans 12 amino acids. Germline V CDR1 and CDR2: SGHNT, YYREEE (reference sequence). Trimming took off 2 bases at V and 5 bases at J, with 8 bases between the two ends. CDR3: CASSFAGNEQYF. The CDR3, as DNA: TGTGCCAGCAGCTTTGCAGGGAACGAGCAGTACTTC.

The rearrangement joins TRBV7-9 to TRBJ1-2; D possibly corresponds to TRBD1 (5 bases). The CDR3 covers 13 residues. The V end was cut by 3 bases, the J end by 8 bases, with 13 bases between. Looked up from germline, CDR1 is SEHNR and CDR2 is FQNEAQ (reference sequence). CDR3 nucleotide sequence: TGTGCCAGCAGCTTCGGACAAAGAGGAGGCTACACCTTC. It translates to CASSFGQRGGYTF.

This rearrangement joins TRBV7-9 to TRBJ1-1; the D is unclear. Germline CDR1 reads SEHNR; CDR2 reads FQNEAQ (reference sequence). The CDR3 covers 14 residues. Trimming removed 2 bases at V and 4 bases at J, with 11 bases between. The CDR3 here is CASSLPGASTEAFF. CDR3 DNA: TGTGCCAGCAGCTTACCAGGAGCGAGCACTGAAGCTTTCTTT.

V gene TRBV14 combines with J gene TRBJ2-7; TRBD1 might be the D (5 bases). The CDR3 runs to 14 residues. CDR1 and CDR2 from the germline V gene are SGHDN and FVKESK. The V end lost 3 bases, the J end lost 1 base, and 10 bases lay between the germline ends. The CDR3 nucleotides are TGTGCCAGCAGCCACAGGGTTTCTTCCTACGAGCAGTACTTC. Protein product: CASSHRVSSYEQYF.

This chain links TRBV28 with TRBJ1-3; tentatively, D is TRBD1 (5 bases). CDR3 length: 16 residues. Germline CDR1 and CDR2: MDHEN and SYDVKM. The ends were cut back, 5 bases at V and 7 bases at J, with 21 bases in the middle. The CDR3 sequence: CASSPDVLLEGNTIYF. In nucleotides, the CDR3 is TGTGCCAGCAGTCCCGACGTCCTCCTTGAGGGGAACACCATATATTTT.

V gene TRBV9 combines with J gene TRBJ2-3; perhaps TRBD2 as D (5 bases). Trimming removed 0 bases at V and 0 bases at J, with 11 bases between. This CDR3 is 16 amino acids long. The germline CDR1 and CDR2 sequences are SGDLS and YYNGEE. CDR3 DNA sequence: TGTGCCAGCAGCGTAGAAAGCGGAGACAGCACAGATACGCAGTATTTT. This gives the protein CASSVESGDSTDTQYF. The entire variable domain, with the rest obtained from reference TRBV9 and TRBJ2-3, is as follows: DSGVTQTPKHLITATGQRVTLRCSPRSGDLSVYWYQQSLDQGLQFLIQYYNGEERAKGNILERFSAQQFPDLHSELNLSSLELGDSALYFCASSVESGDSTDTQYFGPGTRLTVL.

The chain carries TRBV5-1 and TRBJ2-3, with no clear D. Between the trimmed V and J ends, which lost 3 bases and 0 bases, there was a span of 14 bases. The CDR3 has 16 amino acids. The germline V gene encodes CDR1 SGHRS and CDR2 YFSETQ. Here the CDR3 DNA reads TGCGCCAGCAGCTCGTGGCTCGCCTCTAGCACAGATACGCAGTATTTT. It translates to CASSSWLASSTDTQYF.

The chain links TRBV9 to TRBJ2-1, with 10 bases matching TRBD2. Trimming removed 3 bases from V and 4 bases from J; junction bases left unmatched: 7. The CDR3 consists of 16 residues. The V gene's germline CDR1 is SGDLS and CDR2 YYNGEE. The CDR3 here is CASSGRTSGLYNEQFF. The CDR3, as DNA: TGTGCCAGCAGCGGCCGGACTAGCGGCCTTTACAATGAGCAGTTCTTC.

This chain joins TRBV11-3 and TRBJ2-2; 7 nucleotides align to TRBD2. The ends lost 0 bases at V and 4 bases at J; junction bases unmatched: 5. Germline V gene lookup returns CDR1 SGHNT and CDR2 YENEEA. This CDR3 has 16 residues. The CDR3 coding sequence is TGTGCCAGCAGCTTAGAAGGGAGGGCCCCCACCGGGGAGCTGTTTTTT. It yields the protein CASSLEGRAPTGELFF.

V gene TRBV25-1 combines with J gene TRBJ2-7; TRBD2 matches 11 bases. In germline, CDR1 is MGHDK, CDR2 SYGVNS. CDR3 length: 15 amino acids. Unmatched junction bases numbered 10, after V lost 4 bases and J lost 8 bases. Here the CDR3 DNA reads TGTGCCAGCAGTGGGATACTAGCGGGAGTAGGAAAGCAGTACTTC. Translation: CASSGILAGVGKQYF.

The chain employs TRBV19 and TRBJ1-3, with D unresolved. Deletions cut 5 bases from V and 0 bases from J, with 17 bases between. This CDR3 is 17 amino acids long. Per germline, CDR1 LNHDA and CDR2 SQIVND (reference sequence). In DNA, the CDR3 is TGTGCCAGTAGTTCCCTGCTGACCTCTTACTCTGGAAACACCATATATTTT. It yields the protein CASSSLLTSYSGNTIYF.

The V and J genes are TRBV6-1 and TRBJ2-5; the D gene could be TRBD1 or TRBD2 (5 bases each). Germline CDR1 reads MNHNS; CDR2 reads SASEGT. The CDR3 covers 14 residues. Trimming pared 5 bases from V and 3 bases from J, leaving 13 bases between. CDR3 residues: CASSNVGTKETQYF. CDR3 bases: TGTGCCAGCAGTAACGTAGGGACGAAAGAGACCCAGTACTTC.